This TCR beta chain stems from a study of CD8 T cells in ankylosing spondylitis. Notes on the study in general: A TCR beta motif made of several highly homologous variants seemed typical of ankylosing spondylitis blood. A CD8+ phenotype characterized the disease-linked clones, which were relatively rare in peripheral blood. Reportedly, disease-linked clones are significantly enriched in ankylosing spondylitis patients' matched synovial fluid.

A few counts support this clonotype. Its target is not known. Trimming removed 2 bases at V and 1 base at J, with 8 bases between. The V gene's germline CDR1 is DFQATT and CDR2 SNEGSKA (reference sequence). The length of the CDR3 is 13 residues. Libraries for TCR beta were made by quantitative 5'-RACE with molecular barcodes. TCRdb used MiXCR to reprocess the 5' RACE reads, holding one entry per CDR3 protein. The sample consists of about 270,000 distinct CDR3 sequences, roughly 32% of them appearing once. Material for sequencing was blood, either unsorted or a sorted T cell fraction (not recorded which). V is TRBV20-1 and J is TRBJ1-1, with a possible D match to TRBD1 (5 bases). This sequence was found in a male donor with ankylosing spondylitis or in good health (not recorded which). CDR3: CSARIQGNTEAFF. In nucleotides, the CDR3 is TGCAGTGCTAGAATTCAGGGGAACACTGAAGCTTTCTTT.